This T cell receptor (beta chain) is from a study of T cell responses to AZD1222 COVID-19 vaccine. Whole-study findings and limits: A reported finding is that nearly half of spike-specific TCRs target unmutated variant regions.

Of note for this clone: The antigen is unknown.

V shed 2 bases, J shed 12 bases, and the junction held 18 bases outside the gene matches. This CDR3 region has 16 residues. The V gene's germline CDR1 is SGDLS and CDR2 YYNGEE. Profiling relied on immunoSEQ multiplex PCR, and the TCRdb table lists in-frame clones only, not all of them. The data hold about 180,000 clones, with roughly 88% observed a single time. The chain combines TRBV9 with TRBJ1-2, with 8 bases that match TRBD1. The starting material was peripheral blood, obtained on day 0 of AZD1222 vaccination. This TCR was recovered from an adult in good health. Here the CDR3 reads CASSVSAELGTGGNTF. CDR3 nucleotides: TGTGCCAGCAGCGTCTCGGCCGAGTTAGGGACAGGTGGAAACACCTTC.